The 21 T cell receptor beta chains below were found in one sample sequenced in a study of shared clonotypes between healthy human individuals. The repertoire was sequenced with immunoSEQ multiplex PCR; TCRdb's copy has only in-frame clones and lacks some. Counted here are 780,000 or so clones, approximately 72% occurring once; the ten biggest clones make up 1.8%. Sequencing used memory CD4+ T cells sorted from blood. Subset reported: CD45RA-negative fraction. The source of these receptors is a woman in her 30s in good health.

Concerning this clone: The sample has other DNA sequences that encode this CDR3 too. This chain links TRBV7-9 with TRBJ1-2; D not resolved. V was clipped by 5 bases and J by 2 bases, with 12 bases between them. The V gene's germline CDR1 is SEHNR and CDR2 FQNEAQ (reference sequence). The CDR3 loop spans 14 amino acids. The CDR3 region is CASSPTTGNYGYTF. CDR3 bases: TGTGCCAGCAGCCCAACCACCGGGAACTATGGCTACACCTTC.

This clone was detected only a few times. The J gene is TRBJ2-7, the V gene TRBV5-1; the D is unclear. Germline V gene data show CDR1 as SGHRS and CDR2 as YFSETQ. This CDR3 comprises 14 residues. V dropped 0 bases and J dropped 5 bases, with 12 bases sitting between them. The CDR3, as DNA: TGCGCCAGCAGCTTGGCCGGTGATACAAACGAGCAGTACTTC. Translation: CASSLAGDTNEQYF.

The CDR3 DNA is TGTGCCAGCAGACTTCGACTAGCGGGGTATAGCACAGATACGCAGTATTTT. Translated, it gives CASRLRLAGYSTDTQYF. J is TRBJ2-3 and V is TRBV2; 11 positions match TRBD2. V dropped 6 bases and J dropped 0; count of bases not matched to a gene: 8. Germline V CDR1 and CDR2: SNHLY, FYNNEI. The CDR3 sequence is 17 residues long.

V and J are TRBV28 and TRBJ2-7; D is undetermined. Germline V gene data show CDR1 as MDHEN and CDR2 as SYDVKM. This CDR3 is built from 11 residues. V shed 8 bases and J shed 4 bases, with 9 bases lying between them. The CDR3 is CASGLGYEQYF. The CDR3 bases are TGTGCCAGCGGGCTAGGTTACGAGCAGTACTTC.

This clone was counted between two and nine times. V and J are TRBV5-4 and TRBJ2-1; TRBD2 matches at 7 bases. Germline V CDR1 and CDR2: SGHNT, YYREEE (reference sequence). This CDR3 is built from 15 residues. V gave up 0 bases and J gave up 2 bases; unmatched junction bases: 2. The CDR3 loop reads CASSLGGSAYNEQFF. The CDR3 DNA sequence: TGTGCCAGCAGCTTGGGCGGGAGTGCCTACAATGAGCAGTTCTTC.

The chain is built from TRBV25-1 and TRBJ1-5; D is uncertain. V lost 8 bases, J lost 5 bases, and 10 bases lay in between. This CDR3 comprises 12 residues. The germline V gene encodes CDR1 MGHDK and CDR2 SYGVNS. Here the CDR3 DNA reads TGTGCCAGCCAGGAGGGCTATCAGCCCCAGCATTTT. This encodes CASQEGYQPQHF.

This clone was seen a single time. The DNA of the CDR3 is TGTGCCAGCAGTGACTCTTGGGGGACCAAGCCGAAGGCTTTCTTT. It translates to CASSDSWGTKPKAFF. This chain connects TRBV6-4 to TRBJ1-1; perhaps TRBD1 as D (5 bases). The CDR3 extends over 15 amino acids. V dropped 0 bases and J dropped 11 bases, with 19 bases sitting between them. CDR1 is MRHNA and CDR2 is SNTAGT in the germline V gene.

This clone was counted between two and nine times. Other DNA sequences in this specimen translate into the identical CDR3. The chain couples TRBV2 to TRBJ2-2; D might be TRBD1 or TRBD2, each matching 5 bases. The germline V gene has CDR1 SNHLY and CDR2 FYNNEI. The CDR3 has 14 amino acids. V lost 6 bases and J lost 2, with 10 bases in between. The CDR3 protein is CASRGRTNTGELFF. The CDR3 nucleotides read TGTGCCAGCAGGGGACGGACCAACACCGGGGAGCTGTTTTTT.

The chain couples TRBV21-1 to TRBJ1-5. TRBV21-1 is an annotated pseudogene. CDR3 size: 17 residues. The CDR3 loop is CASTLHPTDYSNQPQHF. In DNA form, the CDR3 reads TGTGCCAGCACCCTACATCCGACAGACTATAGCAATCAGCCCCAGCATTTT.

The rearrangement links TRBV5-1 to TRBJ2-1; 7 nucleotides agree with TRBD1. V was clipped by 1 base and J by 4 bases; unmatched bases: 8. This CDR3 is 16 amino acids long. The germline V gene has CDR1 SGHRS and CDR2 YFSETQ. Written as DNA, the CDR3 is TGCGCCAGCAGCTTGACCGGACAGGTTGCTTACAATGAGCAGTTCTTC. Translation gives CASSLTGQVAYNEQFF.

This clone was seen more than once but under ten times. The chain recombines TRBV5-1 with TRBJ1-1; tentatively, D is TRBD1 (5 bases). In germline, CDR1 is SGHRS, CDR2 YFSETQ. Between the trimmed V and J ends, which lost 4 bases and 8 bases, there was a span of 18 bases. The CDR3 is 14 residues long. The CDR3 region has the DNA TGCGCCAGCAGCCCTGGGGCTCCCCGGGGGGAAGCTTTCTTT. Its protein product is CASSPGAPRGEAFF. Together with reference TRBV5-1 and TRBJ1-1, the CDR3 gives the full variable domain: KAGVTQTPRYLIKTRGQQVTLSCSPISGHRSVSWYQQTPGQGLQFLFEYFSETQRNKGNFPGRFSGRQFSNSRSEMNVSTLELGDSALYLCASSPGAPRGEAFFGQGTRLTVV.

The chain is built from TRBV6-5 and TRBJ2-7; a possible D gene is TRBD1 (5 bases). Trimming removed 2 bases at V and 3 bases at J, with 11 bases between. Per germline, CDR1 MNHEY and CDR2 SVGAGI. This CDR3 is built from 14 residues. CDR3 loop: CASSYAGQDYEQYF. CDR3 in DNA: TGTGCCAGCAGTTACGCCGGACAAGACTACGAGCAGTACTTC.

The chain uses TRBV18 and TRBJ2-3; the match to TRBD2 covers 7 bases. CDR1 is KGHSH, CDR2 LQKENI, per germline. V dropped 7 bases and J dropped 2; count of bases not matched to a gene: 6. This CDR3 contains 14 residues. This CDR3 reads CASFNGGNTDTQYF. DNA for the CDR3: TGTGCCAGCTTCAACGGGGGGAACACAGATACGCAGTATTTT.

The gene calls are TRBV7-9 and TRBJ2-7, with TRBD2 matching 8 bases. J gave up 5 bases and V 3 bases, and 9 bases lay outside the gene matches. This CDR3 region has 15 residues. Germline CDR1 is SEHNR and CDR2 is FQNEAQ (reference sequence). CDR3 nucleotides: TGTGCCAGCAGCTTTGCGGGACTAGAGGTTGACGAGCAGTACTTC. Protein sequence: CASSFAGLEVDEQYF.

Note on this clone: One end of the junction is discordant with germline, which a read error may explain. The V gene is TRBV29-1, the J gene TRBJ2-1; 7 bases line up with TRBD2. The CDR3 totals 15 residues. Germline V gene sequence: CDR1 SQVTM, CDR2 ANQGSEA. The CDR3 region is CSVKEGGGSYNEQFF. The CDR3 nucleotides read TGCAGCGTTAAAGAGGGCGGGGGCTCCTACAATGAGCAGTTCTTC.

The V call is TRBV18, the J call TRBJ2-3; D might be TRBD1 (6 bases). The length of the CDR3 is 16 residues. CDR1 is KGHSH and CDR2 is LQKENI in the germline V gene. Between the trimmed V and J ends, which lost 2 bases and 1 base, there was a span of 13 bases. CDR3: CASSPRLDRGTDTQYF. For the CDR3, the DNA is TGTGCCAGCTCACCAAGGTTGGACAGAGGCACAGATACGCAGTATTTT. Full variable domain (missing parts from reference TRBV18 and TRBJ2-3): NAGVMQNPRHLVRRRGQEARLRCSPMKGHSHVYWYRQLPEEGLKFMVYLQKENIIDESGMPKERFSAEFPKEGPSILRIQQVVRGDSAAYFCASSPRLDRGTDTQYFGPGTRLTVL.

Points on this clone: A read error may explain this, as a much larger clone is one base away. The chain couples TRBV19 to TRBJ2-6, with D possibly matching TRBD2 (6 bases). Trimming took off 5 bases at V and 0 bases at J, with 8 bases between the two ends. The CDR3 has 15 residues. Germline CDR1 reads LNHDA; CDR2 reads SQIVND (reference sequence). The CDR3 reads CASSGGNSGANVLTF. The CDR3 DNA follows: TGTGCCAGTAGTGGAGGGAACTCTGGGGCCAACGTCCTGACTTTC.

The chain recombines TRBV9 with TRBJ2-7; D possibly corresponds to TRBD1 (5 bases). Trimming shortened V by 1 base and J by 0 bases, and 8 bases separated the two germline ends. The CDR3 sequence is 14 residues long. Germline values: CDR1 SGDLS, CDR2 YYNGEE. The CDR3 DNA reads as TGTGCCAGCAGCGTACAGGGAAGCTCCTACGAGCAGTACTTC. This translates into CASSVQGSSYEQYF.

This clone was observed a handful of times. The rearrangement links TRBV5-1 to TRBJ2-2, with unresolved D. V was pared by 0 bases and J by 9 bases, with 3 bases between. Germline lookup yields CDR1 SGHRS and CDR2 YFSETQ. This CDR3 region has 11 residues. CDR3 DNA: TGCGCCAGCAGCTTGGACCGGGAGCTGTTTTTT. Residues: CASSLDRELFF.

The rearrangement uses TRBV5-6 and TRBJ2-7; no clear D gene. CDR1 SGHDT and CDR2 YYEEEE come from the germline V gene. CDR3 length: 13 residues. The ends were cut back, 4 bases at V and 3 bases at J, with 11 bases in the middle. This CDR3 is CASSLGSFYEQYF. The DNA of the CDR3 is TGTGCCAGCAGCCTGGGTTCCTTCTACGAGCAGTACTTC.

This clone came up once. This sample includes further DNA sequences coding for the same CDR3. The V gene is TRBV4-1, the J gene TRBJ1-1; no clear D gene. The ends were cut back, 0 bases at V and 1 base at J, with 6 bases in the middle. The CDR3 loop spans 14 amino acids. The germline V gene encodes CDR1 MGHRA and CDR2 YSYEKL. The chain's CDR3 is CASSQEDGNTEAFF. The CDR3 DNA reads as TGCGCCAGCAGCCAAGAAGATGGGAACACTGAAGCTTTCTTT.